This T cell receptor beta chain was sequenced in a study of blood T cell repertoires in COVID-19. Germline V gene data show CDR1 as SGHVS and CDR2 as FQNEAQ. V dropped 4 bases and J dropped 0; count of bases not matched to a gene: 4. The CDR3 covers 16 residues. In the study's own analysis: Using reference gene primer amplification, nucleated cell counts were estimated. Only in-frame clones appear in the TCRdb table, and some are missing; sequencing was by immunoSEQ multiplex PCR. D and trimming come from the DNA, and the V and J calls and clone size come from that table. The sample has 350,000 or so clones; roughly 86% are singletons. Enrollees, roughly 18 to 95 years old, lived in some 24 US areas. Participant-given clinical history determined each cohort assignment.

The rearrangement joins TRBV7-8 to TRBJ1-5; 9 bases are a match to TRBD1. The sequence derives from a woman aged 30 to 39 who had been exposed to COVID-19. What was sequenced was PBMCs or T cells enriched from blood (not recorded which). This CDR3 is CASSYGTGSSNQPQHF. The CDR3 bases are TGTGCCAGCAGCTACGGGACAGGGTCTAGCAATCAGCCCCAGCATTTT. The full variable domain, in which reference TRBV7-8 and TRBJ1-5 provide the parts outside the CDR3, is GAGVSQSPRYKVAKRGQDVALRCDPISGHVSLFWYQQALGQGPEFLTYFQNEAQLDKSGLPSDRFFAERPEGSVSTLKIQRTQQEDSAVYLCASSYGTGSSNQPQHFGDGTRLSIL.